This TCR beta chain was identified in a study of blood T cell repertoires in COVID-19. Study background: Sample material is recorded as cDNA or gDNA derived from T cells, B-cell-depleted T cells, or PBMCs.

Original data processing: Estimation of nucleated cell counts was performed using reference gene primer amplification. Data came from immunoSEQ multiplex PCR; TCRdb stores just in-frame clones and leaves some out. V, J and clone size reflect that table, while D and trimming were determined from the DNA. The sample holds more than 70,000 clones; about 89% are singletons and the top ten take roughly 4.5%. CDR1 is KGHSH and CDR2 is LQKENI in the germline V gene. V gave up 3 bases and J gave up 4 bases, with 19 bases separating them. The CDR3 sequence is 16 residues long. Sequenced input: peripheral blood. This chain connects TRBV18 to TRBJ2-7; D is ambiguous. The sequence came from a man aged 45 to 65 with active or convalescent COVID-19. CDR3 protein: CASSPELGPSRYEQYF. CDR3 DNA sequence: TGTGCCAGCTCACCTGAGCTTGGTCCCTCTAGGTACGAGCAGTACTTC.